This T cell receptor beta chain was observed in a study of blood T cell repertoires in COVID-19. Background on the study: PBMCs, B-cell-depleted T cells, or T cells provided the cDNA or gDNA that made up the material.

CDR1 and CDR2 (germline): KGHSH, LQKENI. With 3 bases removed from V and 1 base from J, the gap between germline ends came to 6 bases. The CDR3 loop spans 13 amino acids. Clones were read by immunoSEQ multiplex PCR, and TCRdb kept only the in-frame ones, dropping some. In the table there are roughly 210,000 clones, around four fifths of which are singletons. Material: peripheral blood. The TCR comes from a woman older than 75 with COVID-19, enrolled during active disease. The J gene is TRBJ2-5, the V gene TRBV18; D is unclear. CDR3 in DNA: TGTGCCAGCTCACCGCCAGGCCAAGAGACCCAGTACTTC. It codes for CASSPPGQETQYF.